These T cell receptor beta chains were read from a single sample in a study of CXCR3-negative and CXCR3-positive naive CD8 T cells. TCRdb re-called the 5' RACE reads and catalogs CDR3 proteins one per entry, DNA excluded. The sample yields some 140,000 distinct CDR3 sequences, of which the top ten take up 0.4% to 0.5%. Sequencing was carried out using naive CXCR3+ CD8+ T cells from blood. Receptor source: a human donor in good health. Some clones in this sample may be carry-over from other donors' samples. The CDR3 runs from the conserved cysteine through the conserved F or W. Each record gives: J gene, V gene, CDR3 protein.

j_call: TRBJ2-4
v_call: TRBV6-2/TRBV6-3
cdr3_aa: CASSRQELAKNIQYF

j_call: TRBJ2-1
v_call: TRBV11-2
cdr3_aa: CASSLTSGVSYNEQFF

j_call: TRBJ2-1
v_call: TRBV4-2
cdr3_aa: CASSPFLSDEQFF

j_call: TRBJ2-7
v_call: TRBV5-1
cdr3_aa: CASSRLAGGNEQYF

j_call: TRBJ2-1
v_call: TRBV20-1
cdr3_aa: CSVCTFGRGDNEQFF

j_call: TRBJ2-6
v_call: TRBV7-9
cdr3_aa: CASSQTGGGGGANVLTF

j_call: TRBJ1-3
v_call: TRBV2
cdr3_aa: CANQPSPETGNTIYF

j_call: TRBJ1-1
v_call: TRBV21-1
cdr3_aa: CASSTHRGGLTEAFF

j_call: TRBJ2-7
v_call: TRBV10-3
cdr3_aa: CAISESRPVSEQYF

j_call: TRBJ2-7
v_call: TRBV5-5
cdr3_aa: CASINSPYEQYF

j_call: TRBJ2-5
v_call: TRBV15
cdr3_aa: CATSTNRGTRKTQYF

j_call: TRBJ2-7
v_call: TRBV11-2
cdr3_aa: CASSLDPSGRYEQYF

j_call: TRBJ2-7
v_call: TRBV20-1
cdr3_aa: CSADDTSISYEQYF

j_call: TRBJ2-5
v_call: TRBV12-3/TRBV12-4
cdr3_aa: CASSLWGQETQYF

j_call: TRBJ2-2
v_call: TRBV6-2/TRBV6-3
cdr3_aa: CASRKGLAATNTGELFF

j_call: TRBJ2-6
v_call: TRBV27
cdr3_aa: CASSLTGTGRSGANVLTF

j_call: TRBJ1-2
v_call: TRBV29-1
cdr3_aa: CSVVTGVGYTF

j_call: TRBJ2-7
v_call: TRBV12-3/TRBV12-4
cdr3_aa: CASSFNLGQATYEQYF

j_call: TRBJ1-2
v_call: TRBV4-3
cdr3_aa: CASSQGDGLYGYTF

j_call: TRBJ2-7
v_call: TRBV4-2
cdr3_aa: CASSQEGQGAYEQYF

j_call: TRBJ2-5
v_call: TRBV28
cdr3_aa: CASSPPPWGEETQYF

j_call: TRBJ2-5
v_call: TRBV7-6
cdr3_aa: CASSLWAPGQANIWETQYF

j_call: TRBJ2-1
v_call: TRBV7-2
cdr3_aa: CASSFVSADNEQFF

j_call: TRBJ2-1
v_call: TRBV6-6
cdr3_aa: CASSFSENNEQFF

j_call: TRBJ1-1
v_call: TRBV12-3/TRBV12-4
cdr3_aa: CASSLGQNTEAFF

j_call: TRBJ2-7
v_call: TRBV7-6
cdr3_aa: CASSQRDRADNSYEQYF

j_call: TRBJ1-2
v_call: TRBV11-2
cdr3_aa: CASNDEIKIPDREYYGYTF

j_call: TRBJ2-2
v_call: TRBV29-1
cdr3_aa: CSVSRRTGELFF

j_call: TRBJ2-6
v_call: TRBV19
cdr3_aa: CASSIATRGPGANVLTF

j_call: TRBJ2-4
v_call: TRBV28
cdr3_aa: CASSLVVNYIQYF

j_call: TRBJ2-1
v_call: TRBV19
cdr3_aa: CASSYIDGNEQFF

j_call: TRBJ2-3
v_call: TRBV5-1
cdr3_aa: CASSLSLAGATDTQYF

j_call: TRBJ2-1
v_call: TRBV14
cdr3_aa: CASSPGDQPFF

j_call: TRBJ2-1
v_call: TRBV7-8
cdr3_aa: CASKQGSGNEQFF

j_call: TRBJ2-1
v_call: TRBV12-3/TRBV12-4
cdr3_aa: CASSPDKNEQFF

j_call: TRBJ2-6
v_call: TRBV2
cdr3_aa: CASSTMGVSGANVLTF

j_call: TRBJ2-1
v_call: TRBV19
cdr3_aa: CASSMVGFHEQFF

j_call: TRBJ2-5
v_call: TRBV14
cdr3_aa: CASSQLGGFETQYF

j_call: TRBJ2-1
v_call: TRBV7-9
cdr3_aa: CASSPSGGDDYNEQFF

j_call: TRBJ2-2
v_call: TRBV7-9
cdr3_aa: CASDYRDRGNTGELFF

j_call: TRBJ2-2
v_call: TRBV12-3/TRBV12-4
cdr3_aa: CASTLQLNTGELFF

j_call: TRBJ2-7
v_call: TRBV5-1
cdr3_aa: CASTRGDSYEQYF

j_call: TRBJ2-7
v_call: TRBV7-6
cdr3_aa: CASSWGRSSSYEQYF

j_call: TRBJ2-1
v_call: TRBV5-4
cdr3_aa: CASSSVASDEQFF

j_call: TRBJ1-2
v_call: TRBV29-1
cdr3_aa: CSVAGGPGGGDYGYTF

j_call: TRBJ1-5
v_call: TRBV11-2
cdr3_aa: CASSSLNSNQPQHF

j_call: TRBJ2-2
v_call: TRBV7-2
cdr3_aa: CASSWGEWTGELFF

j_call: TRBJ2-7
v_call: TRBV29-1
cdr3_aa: CSVENTEDYEQYF